Below are 16 T cell receptor beta chains sequenced from a single sample in a study of technical replicates of blood from a handful of donors. Using immunoSEQ multiplex PCR, the repertoire was profiled, and TCRdb retains in-frame clones only, with some absent. The sample contains tens of thousands of clones, approximately 94% of which appear only once. Sequenced material: T cells isolated from PBMCs. The source is a human donor in good health.

The chain links TRBV19 to TRBJ1-5, with unresolved D. Germline lookup yields CDR1 LNHDA and CDR2 SQIVND (reference sequence). Trimming shortened V by 7 bases and J by 2 bases, and 12 bases separated the two germline ends. The CDR3 sequence is 14 residues long. This chain's CDR3 is CASTNFGGNQPQHF. Here the CDR3 DNA reads TGTGCCAGTACCAACTTTGGAGGCAATCAGCCCCAGCATTTT.

The J gene is TRBJ2-7, the V gene TRBV10-3, with unresolved D. Trimming left V 4 bases short and J 6 bases short, with 16 bases between. Germline CDR1 reads ENHRY; CDR2 reads SYGVKD. The CDR3 sequence is 14 residues long. CDR3 coding DNA: TGTGCCATCAGTGGTCGGGTTTCTGCGTTCGAGCAGTACTTC. This encodes CAISGRVSAFEQYF.

This clone has only one observation. The chain couples TRBV30 to TRBJ1-2; D ambiguous. Trimming cost V 0 bases and J 8 bases, with 13 bases left between them. CDR1 GTSNPN and CDR2 SVGIG come from the germline V gene (reference sequence). CDR3 size: 13 residues. The CDR3 protein is CAWSVGGIEGYTF. CDR3 DNA: TGTGCCTGGAGTGTAGGAGGGATTGAGGGCTACACCTTC.

V is TRBV28 and J is TRBJ1-1, with TRBD1 as a possible D gene (6 bases). The germline CDR1 and CDR2 sequences are MDHEN and SYDVKM. The ends were cut back, 2 bases at V and 4 bases at J, with 11 bases in the middle. The CDR3 loop spans 14 amino acids. CDR3 region: CASSLGGWGTEAFF. The DNA for the CDR3 is TGTGCCAGCAGTTTAGGGGGCTGGGGCACTGAAGCTTTCTTT.

The chain combines TRBV11-2 with TRBJ2-1; 8 positions match TRBD2. Germline CDR1 is SGHAT and CDR2 is FQNNGV. The V segment lost 4 bases and the J segment 6 bases; nucleotides outside the gene matches: 2. This CDR3 contains 13 residues. The CDR3 DNA reads as TGTGCCAGCAGCTCCGGGGGGGGCAATGAGCAGTTCTTC. It codes for CASSSGGGNEQFF.

The chain joins TRBV9 to TRBJ2-6, with D maybe TRBD2 (6 bases). This CDR3 region has 18 residues. V dropped 4 bases and J dropped 5 bases, with 22 bases sitting between them. CDR1 is SGDLS, CDR2 YYNGEE, per germline. CDR3 protein: CASSPFRALGRRANVLTF. The CDR3 region has the DNA TGTGCCAGCAGCCCCTTCAGGGCCCTCGGGAGAAGGGCCAACGTCCTGACTTTC. Looking up the rest from reference TRBV9 and TRBJ2-6 gives the full variable domain: DSGVTQTPKHLITATGQRVTLRCSPRSGDLSVYWYQQSLDQGLQFLIQYYNGEERAKGNILERFSAQQFPDLHSELNLSSLELGDSALYFCASSPFRALGRRANVLTFGAGSRLTVL.

This chain uses TRBV9 with TRBJ1-3; the match to TRBD1 covers 8 bases. The V segment lost 5 bases and the J segment 4 bases; nucleotides outside the gene matches: 2. The germline V gene encodes CDR1 SGDLS and CDR2 YYNGEE. The length of the CDR3 is 13 residues. CDR3 in amino acids: CASRGTGGNTIYF. The DNA for the CDR3 is TGTGCCAGCAGAGGGACAGGAGGAAACACCATATATTTT.

The chain joins TRBV10-3 to TRBJ2-5; 7 bases fit TRBD1. J gave up 4 bases and V 10 bases, and 9 bases lay outside the gene matches. CDR1 and CDR2 (germline): ENHRY, SYGVKD. The CDR3 extends over 13 amino acids. The CDR3 DNA follows: TGTGCCACCACGACAGGGTTTCGAGAGACCCAGTACTTC. It specifies CATTTGFRETQYF.

The chain uses TRBV4-1 and TRBJ1-4, with 9 bases matching TRBD1. With 0 bases clipped from V and 13 bases from J, the junction kept 12 bases outside the gene matches. This CDR3 contains 16 residues. Germline CDR1 reads MGHRA; CDR2 reads YSYEKL. CDR3 nucleotides: TGCGCCAGCAGCCAAGAGATCGGGGGACAGGGCTCGGGACTGTTTTTT. Translating it yields CASSQEIGGQGSGLFF.

For this clone: At one end, the junction sequence differs from germline, possibly due to a read error. V usage is TRBV19 and J usage is TRBJ2-1; 8 bases fit TRBD2. The CDR3 is 11 residues long. The V gene's germline CDR1 is LNHDA and CDR2 SQIVND (reference sequence). This CDR3 reads CSSGRGYEQFF. The CDR3 nucleotides read TGTTCCAGCGGGAGAGGATATGAGCAGTTCTTC.

V gene TRBV5-4 combines with J gene TRBJ1-1, with D unclear. The V end was cut by 5 bases, the J end by 4 bases, with 12 bases between. The germline V gene has CDR1 SGHNT and CDR2 YYREEE (reference sequence). The CDR3 extends over 13 amino acids. For the CDR3, the DNA is TGTGCCAGCAGTTGGAGGCTATCCACTGAAGCTTTCTTT. This encodes CASSWRLSTEAFF.

This chain joins TRBV5-4 and TRBJ2-1; TRBD2 matches 9 bases. Per germline, CDR1 SGHNT and CDR2 YYREEE (reference sequence). V lost 0 bases and J lost 4; bases outside the gene matches: 5. This CDR3 spans 16 amino acids. The CDR3: CASSLGASGIYNEQFF. CDR3 bases: TGTGCCAGCAGCTTGGGGGCTAGCGGGATATACAATGAGCAGTTCTTC.

J is TRBJ1-5 and V is TRBV19, with unresolved D. The CDR3 covers 15 residues. Trimming removed 1 base at V and 3 bases at J, with 10 bases between. CDR1 and CDR2 (germline): LNHDA, SQIVND (reference sequence). The CDR3 nucleotides read TGTGCCAGTAGTATAGTCGGGATACACAATCAGCCCCAGCATTTT. Amino acids: CASSIVGIHNQPQHF.

This chain connects TRBV5-1 to TRBJ2-6; 7 bases match TRBD1. Germline lookup yields CDR1 SGHRS and CDR2 YFSETQ. Trimming took 2 bases from V and 2 from J; bases not matched to a gene: 4. CDR3 length equals 16 residues. CDR3 loop: CASSFYQGAGANVLTF. The CDR3 DNA is TGCGCCAGCAGCTTCTACCAGGGGGCTGGGGCCAACGTCCTGACTTTC.

The V gene is TRBV6-5, the J gene TRBJ2-5, with D possibly TRBD2 on 6 matching bases. The germline V gene has CDR1 MNHEY and CDR2 SVGAGI. The CDR3 loop spans 14 amino acids. V lost 2 bases to trimming and J lost 5 bases, with 12 bases between them. Written as DNA, the CDR3 is TGTGCCAGCAGTTACCAGACTAGTGGCGAGACCCAGTACTTC. This sequence encodes CASSYQTSGETQYF.

This clone was observed a single time. This rearrangement joins TRBV12-2 to TRBJ2-3; TRBD2 reflects the table's D call only, with no check against the DNA. TRBV12-2 is a pseudogene locus. This CDR3 spans 15 amino acids. The CDR3 DNA sequence: TGTGCAAGTCGCGACGGGAGCTTGTCTGCAGATACGCAGTATTTT. This sequence encodes CASRDGSLSADTQYF.